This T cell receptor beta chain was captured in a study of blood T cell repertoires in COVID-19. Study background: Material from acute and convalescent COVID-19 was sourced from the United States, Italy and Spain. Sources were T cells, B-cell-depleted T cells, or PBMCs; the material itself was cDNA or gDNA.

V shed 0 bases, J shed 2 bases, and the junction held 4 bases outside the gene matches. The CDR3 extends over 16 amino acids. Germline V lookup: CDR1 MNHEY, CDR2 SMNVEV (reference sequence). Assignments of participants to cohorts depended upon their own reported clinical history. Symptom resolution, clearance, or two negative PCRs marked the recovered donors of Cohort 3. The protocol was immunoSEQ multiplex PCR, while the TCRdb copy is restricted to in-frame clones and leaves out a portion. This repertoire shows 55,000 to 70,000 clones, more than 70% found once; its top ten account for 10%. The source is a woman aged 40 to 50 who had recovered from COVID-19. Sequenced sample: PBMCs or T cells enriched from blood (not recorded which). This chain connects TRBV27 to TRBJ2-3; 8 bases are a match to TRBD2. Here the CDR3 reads CASSLSAGGFTDTQYF. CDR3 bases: TGTGCCAGCAGTTTATCGGCGGGGGGATTCACAGATACGCAGTATTTT.